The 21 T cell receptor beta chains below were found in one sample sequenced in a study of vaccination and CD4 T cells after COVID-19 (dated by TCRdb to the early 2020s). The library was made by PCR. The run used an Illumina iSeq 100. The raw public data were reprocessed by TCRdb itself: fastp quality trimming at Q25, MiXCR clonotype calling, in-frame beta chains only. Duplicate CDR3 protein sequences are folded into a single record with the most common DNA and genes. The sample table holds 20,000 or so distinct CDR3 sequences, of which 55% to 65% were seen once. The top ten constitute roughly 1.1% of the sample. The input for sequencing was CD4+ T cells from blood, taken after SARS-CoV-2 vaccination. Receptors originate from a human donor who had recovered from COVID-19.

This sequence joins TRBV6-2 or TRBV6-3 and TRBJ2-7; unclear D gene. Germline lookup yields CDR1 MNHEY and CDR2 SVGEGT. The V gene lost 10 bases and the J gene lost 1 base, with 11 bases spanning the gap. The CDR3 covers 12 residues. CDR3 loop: CATWAVSYEQYF. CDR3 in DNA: TGTGCCACTTGGGCAGTTTCCTACGAGCAGTACTTC.

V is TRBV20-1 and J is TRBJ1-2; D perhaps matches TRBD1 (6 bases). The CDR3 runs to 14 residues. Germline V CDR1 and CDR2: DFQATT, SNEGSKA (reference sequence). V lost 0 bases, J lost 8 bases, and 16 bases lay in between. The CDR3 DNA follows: TGCAGTGCTAGAGATGGCCTACAGGGAAGCGGCTACACCTTC. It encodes CSARDGLQGSGYTF.

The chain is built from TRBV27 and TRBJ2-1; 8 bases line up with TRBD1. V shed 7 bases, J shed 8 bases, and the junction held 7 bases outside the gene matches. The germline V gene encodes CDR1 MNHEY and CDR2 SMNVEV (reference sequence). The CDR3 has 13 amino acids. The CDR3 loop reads CASKDRVGHEQFF. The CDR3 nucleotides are TGTGCCAGCAAGGACAGGGTGGGGCATGAGCAGTTCTTC.

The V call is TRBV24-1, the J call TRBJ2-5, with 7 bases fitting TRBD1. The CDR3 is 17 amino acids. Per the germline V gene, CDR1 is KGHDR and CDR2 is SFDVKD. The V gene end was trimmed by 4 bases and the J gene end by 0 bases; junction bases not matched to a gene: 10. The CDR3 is CATSETPGQSYQETQYF. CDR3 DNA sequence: TGTGCCACCAGTGAAACCCCGGGACAGTCGTACCAAGAGACCCAGTACTTC.

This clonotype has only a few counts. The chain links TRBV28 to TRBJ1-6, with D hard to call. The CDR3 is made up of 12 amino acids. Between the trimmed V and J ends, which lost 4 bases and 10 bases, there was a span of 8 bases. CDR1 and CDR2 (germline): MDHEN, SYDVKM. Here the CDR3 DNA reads TGTGCCAGCAGTTCTGTGGAGTCACCCCTCCACTTT. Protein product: CASSSVESPLHF.

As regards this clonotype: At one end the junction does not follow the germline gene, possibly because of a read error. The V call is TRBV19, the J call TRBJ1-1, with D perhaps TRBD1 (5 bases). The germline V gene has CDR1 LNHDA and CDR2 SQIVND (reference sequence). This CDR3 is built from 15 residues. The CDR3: CASSVEGRSNTEAFF. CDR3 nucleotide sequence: TGTGCCAGTAGTGTAGAGGGACGCTCGAACACTGAAGCTTTCTTT. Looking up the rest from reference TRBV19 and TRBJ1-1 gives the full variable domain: DGGITQSPKYLFRKEGQNVTLSCEQNLNHDAMYWYRQDPGQGLRLIYYSQIVNDFQKGDIAEGYSVSREKKESFPLTVTSAQKNPTAFYLCASSVEGRSNTEAFFGQGTRLTVV.

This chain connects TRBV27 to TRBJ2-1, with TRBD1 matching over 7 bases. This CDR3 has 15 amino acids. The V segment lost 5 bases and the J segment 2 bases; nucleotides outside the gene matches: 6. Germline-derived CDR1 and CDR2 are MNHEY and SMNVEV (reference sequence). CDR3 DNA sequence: TGTGCCAGCAGTCCCGACAGGGACACCTACAATGAGCAGTTCTTC. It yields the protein CASSPDRDTYNEQFF.

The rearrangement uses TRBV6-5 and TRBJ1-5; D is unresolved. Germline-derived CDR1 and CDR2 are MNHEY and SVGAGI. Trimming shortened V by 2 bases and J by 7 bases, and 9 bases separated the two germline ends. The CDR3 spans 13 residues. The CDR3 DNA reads TGTGCCAGCAGTTACGCGAGTTGGCAGCCCCAGCATTTT. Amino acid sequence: CASSYASWQPQHF.

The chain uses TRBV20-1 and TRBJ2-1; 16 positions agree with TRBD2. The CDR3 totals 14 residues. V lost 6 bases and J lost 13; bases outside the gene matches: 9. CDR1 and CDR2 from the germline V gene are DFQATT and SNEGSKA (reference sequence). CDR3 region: CSATGLAGGREQFF. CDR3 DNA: TGCAGTGCAACGGGACTAGCGGGAGGGAGGGAACAGTTCTTC.

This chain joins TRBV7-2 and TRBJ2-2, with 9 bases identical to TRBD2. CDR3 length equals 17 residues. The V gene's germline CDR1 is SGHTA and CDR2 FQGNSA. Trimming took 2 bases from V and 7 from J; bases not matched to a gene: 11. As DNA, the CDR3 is TGTGCCAGCAGCTTAATGAGTAGCGGGAGTATTAACGGGGAGCTGTTTTTT. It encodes CASSLMSSGSINGELFF.

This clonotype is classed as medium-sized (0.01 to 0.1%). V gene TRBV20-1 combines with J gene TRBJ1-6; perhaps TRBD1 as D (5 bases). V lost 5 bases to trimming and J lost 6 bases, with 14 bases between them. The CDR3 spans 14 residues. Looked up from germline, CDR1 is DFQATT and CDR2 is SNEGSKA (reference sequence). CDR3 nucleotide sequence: TGCAGTGCTCCTACCGGGACTGGTAATTCACCCCTCCACTTT. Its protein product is CSAPTGTGNSPLHF.

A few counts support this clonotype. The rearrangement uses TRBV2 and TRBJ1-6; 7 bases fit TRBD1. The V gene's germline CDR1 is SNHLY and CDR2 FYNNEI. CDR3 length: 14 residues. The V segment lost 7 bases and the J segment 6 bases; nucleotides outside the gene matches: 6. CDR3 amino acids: CASNMDRFNSPLHF. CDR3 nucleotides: TGTGCCAGCAACATGGACAGGTTTAATTCACCCCTCCACTTT.

DNA for the CDR3: TGTGCCAGCAGCAAAGCTGGGGGGGGCTGGGGTGAAAAACTGTTTTTT. It is translated as CASSKAGGGWGEKLFF. The V and J genes are TRBV21-1 and TRBJ1-4; the table's D call, TRBD1, was not checked against the DNA. TRBV21-1 is an annotated pseudogene. The CDR3 spans 16 residues.

The CDR3 loop is CASSLSTSGSYEQYF. The CDR3 DNA sequence: TGTGCCAGCAGCTTGTCGACTAGCGGGAGCTACGAGCAGTACTTC. This sequence joins TRBV7-9 and TRBJ2-7; 12 nucleotides agree with TRBD2. Per the germline V gene, CDR1 is SEHNR and CDR2 is FQNEAQ (reference sequence). There are 15 residues in the CDR3. V gave up 3 bases and J gave up 3 bases; unmatched junction bases: 3.

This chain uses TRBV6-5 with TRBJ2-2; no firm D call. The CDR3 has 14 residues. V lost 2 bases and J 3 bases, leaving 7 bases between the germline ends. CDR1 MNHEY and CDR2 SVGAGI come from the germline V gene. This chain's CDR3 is CASSYTSYTGELFF. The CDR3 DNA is TGTGCCAGCAGTTACACTTCGTACACCGGGGAGCTGTTTTTT.

CDR3 residues: CASSDHRDSGYTF. The DNA of the CDR3 is TGTGCCAGCAGCGATCACAGGGATAGTGGCTACACCTTC. The rearrangement uses TRBV7-9 and TRBJ1-2, with D possibly TRBD1 on 6 matching bases. V gave up 5 bases and J gave up 7 bases, with 14 bases separating them. This CDR3 has 13 residues. Germline values: CDR1 SEHNR, CDR2 FQNEAQ (reference sequence). Filled out from reference TRBV7-9 and TRBJ1-2, the complete variable domain reads DTGVSQNPRHKITKRGQNVTFRCDPISEHNRLYWYRQTLGQGPEFLTYFQNEAQLEKSRLLSDRFSAERPKGSFSTLEIQRTEQGDSAMYLCASSDHRDSGYTFGSGTRLTVV.

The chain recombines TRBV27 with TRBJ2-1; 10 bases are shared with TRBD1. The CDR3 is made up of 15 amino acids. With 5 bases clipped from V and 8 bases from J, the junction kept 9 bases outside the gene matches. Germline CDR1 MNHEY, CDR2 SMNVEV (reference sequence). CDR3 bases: TGTGCCAGCAGTATCCGACAGGGGGCTAGCTATGAGCAGTTCTTC. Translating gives CASSIRQGASYEQFF.

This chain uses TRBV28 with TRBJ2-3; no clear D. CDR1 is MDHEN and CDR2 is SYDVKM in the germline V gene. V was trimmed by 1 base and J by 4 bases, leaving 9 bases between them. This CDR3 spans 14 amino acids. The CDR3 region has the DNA TGTGCCAGCAGTTTATCCGGGTTTGCAGATACGCAGTATTTT. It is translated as CASSLSGFADTQYF.

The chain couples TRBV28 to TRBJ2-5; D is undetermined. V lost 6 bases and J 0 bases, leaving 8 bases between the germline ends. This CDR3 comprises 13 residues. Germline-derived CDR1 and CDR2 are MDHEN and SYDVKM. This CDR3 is CASRKANQETQYF. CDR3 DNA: TGTGCCAGCAGGAAAGCAAACCAAGAGACCCAGTACTTC.

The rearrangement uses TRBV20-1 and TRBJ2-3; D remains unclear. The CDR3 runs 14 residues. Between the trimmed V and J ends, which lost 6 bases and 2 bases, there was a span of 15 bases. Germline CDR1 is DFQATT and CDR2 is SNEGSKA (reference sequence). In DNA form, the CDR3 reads TGCAGTGCCAGTTCTCGGCCCTTCACAGATACGCAGTATTTT. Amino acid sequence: CSASSRPFTDTQYF.

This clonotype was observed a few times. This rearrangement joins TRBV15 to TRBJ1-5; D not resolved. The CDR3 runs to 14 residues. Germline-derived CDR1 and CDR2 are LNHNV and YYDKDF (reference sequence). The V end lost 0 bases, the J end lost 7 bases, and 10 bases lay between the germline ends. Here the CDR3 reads CATSRDMVGQPQHF. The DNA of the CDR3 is TGTGCCACCAGCAGAGATATGGTGGGCCAGCCCCAGCATTTT. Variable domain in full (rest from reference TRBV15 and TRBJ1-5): DAMVIQNPRYQVTQFGKPVTLSCSQTLNHNVMYWYQQKSSQAPKLLFHYYDKDFNNEADTPDNFQSRRPNTSFCFLDIRSPGLGDTAMYLCATSRDMVGQPQHFGDGTRLSIL.